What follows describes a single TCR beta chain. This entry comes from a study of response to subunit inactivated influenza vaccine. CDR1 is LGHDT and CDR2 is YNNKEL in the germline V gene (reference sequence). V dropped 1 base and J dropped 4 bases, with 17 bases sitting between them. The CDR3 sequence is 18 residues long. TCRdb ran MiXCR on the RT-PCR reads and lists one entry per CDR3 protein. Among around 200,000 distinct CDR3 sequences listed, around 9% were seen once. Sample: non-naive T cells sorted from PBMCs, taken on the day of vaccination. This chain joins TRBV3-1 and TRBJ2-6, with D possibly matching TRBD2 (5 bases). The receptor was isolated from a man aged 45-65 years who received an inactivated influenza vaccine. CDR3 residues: CASSQGYTRTYGANVLTF. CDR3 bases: TGTGCCAGCAGCCAAGGTTACACTAGAACTTACGGGGCCAACGTCCTGACTTTC.